Only one count was recorded for the clone carrying this T cell receptor beta chain. This sample includes further DNA sequences coding for the same CDR3. The data stem from a study of shared clonotypes between healthy human individuals. The CDR3 is made up of 14 amino acids. The germline V gene encodes CDR1 SGHRS and CDR2 YFSETQ. With V trimmed by 4 bases and J by 5 bases, 7 bases remained unmatched. Using immunoSEQ multiplex PCR, the repertoire was profiled, and TCRdb retains in-frame clones only, with some absent. Altogether approximately 1.4 million clones are present, 95% to 99% being singletons, with the ten largest covering 0.45%.

The V and J genes are TRBV5-1 and TRBJ1-1; 8 positions match TRBD1. Input material: naive CD4+ T cells sorted from blood. The subset denotes: CD45RA+ positively selected. The sequence derives from a man younger than 45 in good health. The CDR3 DNA reads as TGCGCCAGCAGCCGCGACAGGGGAAGTACTGAAGCTTTCTTT. Amino acid sequence: CASSRDRGSTEAFF.